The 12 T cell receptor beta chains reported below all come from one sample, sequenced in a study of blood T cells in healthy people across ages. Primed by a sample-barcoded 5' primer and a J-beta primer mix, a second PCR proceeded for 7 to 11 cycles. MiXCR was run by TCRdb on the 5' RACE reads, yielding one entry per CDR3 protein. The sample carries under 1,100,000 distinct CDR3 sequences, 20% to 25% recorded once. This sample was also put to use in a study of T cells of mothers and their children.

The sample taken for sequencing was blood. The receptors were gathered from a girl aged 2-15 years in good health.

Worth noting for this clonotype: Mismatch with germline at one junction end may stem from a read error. CDR3 loop: CASSNTGSTGAFF. The CDR3 nucleotides are TGTGCCAGCAGTAATACAGGGAGCACTGGAGCTTTCTTT. This chain uses TRBV2 with TRBJ1-1, with D perhaps TRBD1 (6 bases). Germline-derived CDR1 and CDR2 are SNHLY and FYNNEI. The CDR3 has 13 residues.

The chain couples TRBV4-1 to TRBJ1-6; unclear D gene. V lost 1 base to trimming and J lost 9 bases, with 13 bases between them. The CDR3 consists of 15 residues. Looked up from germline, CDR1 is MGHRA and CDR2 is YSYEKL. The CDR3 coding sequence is TGCGCCAGCAGCCAAGTCGGAATTCCAAGTTCACCCCTCCACTTT. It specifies CASSQVGIPSSPLHF.

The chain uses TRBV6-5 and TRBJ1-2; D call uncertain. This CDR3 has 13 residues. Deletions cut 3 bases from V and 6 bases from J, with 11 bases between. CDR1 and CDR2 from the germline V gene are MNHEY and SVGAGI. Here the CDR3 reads CASSYGGWNGYTF. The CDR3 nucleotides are TGTGCCAGCAGTTATGGAGGTTGGAATGGCTACACCTTC.

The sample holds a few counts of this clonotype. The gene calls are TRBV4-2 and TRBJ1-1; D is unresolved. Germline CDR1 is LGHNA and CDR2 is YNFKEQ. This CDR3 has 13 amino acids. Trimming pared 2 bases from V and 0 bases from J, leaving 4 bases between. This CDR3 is CASSQQLNTEAFF. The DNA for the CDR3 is TGTGCCAGCAGCCAACAGTTGAACACTGAAGCTTTCTTT.

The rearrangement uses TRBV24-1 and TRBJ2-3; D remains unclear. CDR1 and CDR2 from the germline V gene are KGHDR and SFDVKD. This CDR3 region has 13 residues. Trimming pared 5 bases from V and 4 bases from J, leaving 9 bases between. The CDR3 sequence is CATSARVPDTQYF. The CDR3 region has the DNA TGTGCCACCAGTGCAAGGGTTCCAGATACGCAGTATTTT.

CDR3 sequence (DNA): TGCAGTGCTAGATGGTCCGGTTGGGGAGAAACACTAGCGGGCGCCCCTTTGGGCTACGAGCAGTACTTC. This gives the protein CSARWSGWGETLAGAPLGYEQYF. The rearrangement uses TRBV20-1 and TRBJ2-7; 9 bases line up with TRBD2. Germline loops: CDR1 DFQATT, CDR2 SNEGSKA (reference sequence). V lost 2 bases, J lost 3 bases, and 32 bases stayed unmatched. The CDR3 contains 23 residues.

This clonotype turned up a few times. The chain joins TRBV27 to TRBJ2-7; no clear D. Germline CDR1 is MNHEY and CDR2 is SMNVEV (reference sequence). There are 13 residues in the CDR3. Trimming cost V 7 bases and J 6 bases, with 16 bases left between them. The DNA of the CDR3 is TGTGCCAGCATGGGGTTTCACGGGCTCGAGCAGTACTTC. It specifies CASMGFHGLEQYF.

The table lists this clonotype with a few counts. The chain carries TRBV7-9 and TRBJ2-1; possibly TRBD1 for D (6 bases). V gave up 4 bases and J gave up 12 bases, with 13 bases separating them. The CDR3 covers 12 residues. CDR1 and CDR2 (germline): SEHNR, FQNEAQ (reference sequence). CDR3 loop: CASSSTSGAQFF. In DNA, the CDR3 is TGTGCCAGCAGCTCGACCTCAGGGGCGCAGTTCTTC.

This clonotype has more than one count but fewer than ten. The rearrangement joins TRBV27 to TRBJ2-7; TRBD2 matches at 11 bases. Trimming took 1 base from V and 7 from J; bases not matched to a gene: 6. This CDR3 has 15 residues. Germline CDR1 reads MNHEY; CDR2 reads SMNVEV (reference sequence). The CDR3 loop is CASSLLAGGPREQYF. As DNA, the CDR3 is TGTGCCAGCAGTTTATTAGCGGGAGGGCCGAGGGAGCAGTACTTC.

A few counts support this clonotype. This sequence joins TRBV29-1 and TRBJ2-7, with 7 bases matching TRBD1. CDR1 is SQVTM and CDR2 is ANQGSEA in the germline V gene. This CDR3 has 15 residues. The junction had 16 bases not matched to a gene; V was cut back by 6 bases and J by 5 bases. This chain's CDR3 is CSVGLIEGAEDEQYF. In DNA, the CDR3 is TGCAGCGTCGGTTTAATCGAGGGGGCCGAGGACGAGCAGTACTTC.

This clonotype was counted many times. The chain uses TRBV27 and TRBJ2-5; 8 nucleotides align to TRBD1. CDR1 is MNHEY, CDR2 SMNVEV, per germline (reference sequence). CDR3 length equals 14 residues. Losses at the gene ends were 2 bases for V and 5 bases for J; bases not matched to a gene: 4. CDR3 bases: TGTGCCAGCAGTTTACAGGGGGCCTGGGAGACCCAGTACTTC. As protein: CASSLQGAWETQYF.

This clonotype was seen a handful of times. The CDR3 is CASSVAADEQYF. The CDR3 nucleotides read TGTGCCAGCAGCGTAGCGGCTGACGAGCAGTACTTC. The chain couples TRBV9 to TRBJ2-7; D remains ambiguous. This CDR3 is 12 amino acids long. The ends were cut back, 0 bases at V and 5 bases at J, with 6 bases in the middle. Germline values: CDR1 SGDLS, CDR2 YYNGEE.